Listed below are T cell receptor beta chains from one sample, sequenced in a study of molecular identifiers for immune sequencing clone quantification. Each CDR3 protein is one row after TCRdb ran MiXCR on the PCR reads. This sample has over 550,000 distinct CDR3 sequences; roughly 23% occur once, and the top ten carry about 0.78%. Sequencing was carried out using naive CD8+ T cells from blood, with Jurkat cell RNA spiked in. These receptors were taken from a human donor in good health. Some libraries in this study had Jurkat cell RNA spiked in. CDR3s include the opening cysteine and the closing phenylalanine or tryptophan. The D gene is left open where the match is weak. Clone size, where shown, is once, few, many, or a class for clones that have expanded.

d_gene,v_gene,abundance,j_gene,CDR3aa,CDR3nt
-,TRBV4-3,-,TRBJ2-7,CASSQGSVSAYEQYF,TGCGCCAGCAGCCAAGGCAGCGTTAGCGCCTACGAGCAGTACTTC
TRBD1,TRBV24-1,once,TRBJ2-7,CATSDPTGQGHEQYF,TGTGCCACCAGTGATCCGACGGGACAGGGCCACGAGCAGTACTTC
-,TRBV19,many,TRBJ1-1,CASSTWGTEAFF,TGTGCCAGTAGTACCTGGGGGACTGAAGCTTTCTTT
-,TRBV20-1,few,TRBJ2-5,CSARPRLEETQYF,TGCAGTGCGCGGCCAAGACTAGAAGAGACCCAGTACTTC
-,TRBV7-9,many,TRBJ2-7,CASSFRQEGYEQYF,TGTGCCAGCAGCTTCAGACAGGAGGGGTACGAGCAGTACTTC
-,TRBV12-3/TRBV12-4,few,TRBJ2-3,CASSPLGGALIDTQYF,TGTGCCAGCAGTCCATTAGGTGGGGCCCTTATAGATACGCAGTATTTT
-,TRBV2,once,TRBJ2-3,CASSDLDGPTTDTQYF,TGTGCCAGCAGTGATTTGGACGGGCCAACCACAGATACGCAGTATTTT
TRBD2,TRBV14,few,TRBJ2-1,CASSQEGLASHEQFF,TGTGCCAGCAGCCAAGAGGGACTAGCGTCCCATGAGCAGTTCTTC
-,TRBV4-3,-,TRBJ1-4,CASSQSGPSLGKLFF,TGCGCCAGCAGCCAATCAGGACCGAGCTTGGGAAAACTGTTTTTT
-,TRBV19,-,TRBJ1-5,CASSEQGHSNQPQHF,TGTGCCAGTAGTGAACAGGGCCACAGCAATCAGCCCCAGCATTTT
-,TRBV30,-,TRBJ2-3,CAWSHVSADTQYF,TGTGCCTGGAGTCATGTTAGCGCAGATACGCAGTATTTT
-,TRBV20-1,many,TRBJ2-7,CSARGTDADYEQYF,TGCAGTGCCCGCGGGACGGACGCGGACTACGAGCAGTACTTC
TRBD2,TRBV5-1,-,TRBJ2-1,CASSLVASGSILLNEQFF,TGCGCCAGCAGCTTGGTGGCTAGCGGGAGTATATTGTTGAATGAGCAGTTCTTC
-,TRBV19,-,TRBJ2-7,CASSIKQAIKRVEQYF,TGTGCCAGTAGTATTAAACAGGCCATCAAGAGGGTTGAGCAGTACTTC
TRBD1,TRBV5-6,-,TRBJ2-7,CASSRTGGDYEQYF,TGTGCCAGCAGCCGGACAGGGGGAGACTACGAGCAGTACTTC
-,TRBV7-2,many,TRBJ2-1,CASSLEAAPEQFF,TGTGCCAGCAGCTTAGAGGCAGCTCCGGAGCAGTTCTTC
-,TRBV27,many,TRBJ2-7,CASSLLGLGVQYF,TGTGCCAGCAGTTTATTAGGACTCGGGGTGCAGTACTTC
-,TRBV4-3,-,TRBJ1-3,CASSPSRGNTIYF,TGCGCCAGCAGCCCCTCCCGCGGAAACACCATATATTTT
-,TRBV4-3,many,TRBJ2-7,CASSQFLGSYEQYF,TGCGCCAGCAGCCAATTTCTGGGTTCATACGAGCAGTACTTC
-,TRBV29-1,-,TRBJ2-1,CSVEEEGDGDFNEQFF,TGCAGCGTTGAAGAGGAAGGCGACGGGGACTTCAATGAGCAGTTCTTC
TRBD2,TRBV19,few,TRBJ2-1,CASRGTSLPYNEQFF,TGTGCCAGCAGAGGGACTAGCCTCCCCTACAATGAGCAGTTCTTC
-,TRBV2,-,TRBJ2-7,CASTPWDCEQYF,TGTGCCAGCACCCCGTGGGACTGCGAGCAGTACTTC
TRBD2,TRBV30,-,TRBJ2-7,CAWSPRLAIYEQYF,TGTGCCTGGAGTCCCCGACTAGCGATCTACGAGCAGTACTTC